One sample yielded the 30 T cell receptor beta chains listed below, sequenced in a study of tumor-infiltrating lymphocytes in primary liver carcinoma (dated by TCRdb to 2016 to 2017). Total RNA and DNA were co-extracted from about 19-30 mg of bulk tissue with the AllPrep DNA/RNA mini kit, without cell sorting. The listed sequencing device is Illumina HiSeq 2500. Starting from around 520 ng total RNA, TCRbeta-specific cDNA was produced by reverse transcription with a constant-region primer and ProtoScript II reverse transcriptase. Three nested multiplex PCR rounds, following a slightly modified ARM-PCR procedure, were used to build the TCRbeta libraries. Each of the first two PCR rounds ran for around 10 cycles using multiplex TRBV1-TRBV30 forward primers together with a Cbeta reverse primer. Through fastp at Q25 and MiXCR, TCRdb rebuilt clones from the public reads, retaining in-frame beta chains. Each record represents a unique CDR3 protein, reported with the most common genes and DNA among its rows. Within this sample are some 190,000 distinct CDR3 sequences, with around four fifths of them counted one time only. The ten largest clones add up to around a sixth of the sample.

Input material: tumor tissue from primary liver carcinoma. The receptors come from a man in his forties with primary liver carcinoma and hepatitis B virus infection.

Concerning this clonotype itself: It is likely a read error, because the conserved phenylalanine at the end of the CDR3 is missing. V and J are TRBV10-3 and TRBJ2-7, with 10 bases that match TRBD2. The germline V gene has CDR1 ENHRY and CDR2 SYGVKD. The CDR3 spans 15 residues. V gave up 9 bases and J gave up 0 bases; unmatched junction bases: 8. The CDR3 protein is CAIRYGTSDSYEQYS. In nucleotides, the CDR3 is TGTGCCATTAGATACGGGACTAGCGACTCCTACGAGCAGTACTCC.

As for this clonotype: Without the conserved terminal phenylalanine or tryptophan, this CDR3 likely stems from a read error. The V gene is TRBV5-5, the J gene TRBJ2-6; D is undetermined. The length of the CDR3 is 17 residues. V lost 0 bases and J 0 bases, leaving 10 bases between the germline ends. In germline, CDR1 is SGHKS, CDR2 YYEKEE (reference sequence). CDR3 residues: CASSLVPPSSGANVLTV. CDR3 bases: TGTGCCAGCAGCTTGGTTCCTCCCAGCTCTGGGGCCAACGTCCTGACTGTC.

Comments on this clonotype: A read error is likely, as this CDR3 ends without the conserved phenylalanine or tryptophan. This chain uses TRBV7-9 with TRBJ1-5; a possible D gene is TRBD1 (5 bases). CDR1 SEHNR and CDR2 FQNEAQ come from the germline V gene (reference sequence). V lost 5 bases to trimming and J lost 5 bases, with 10 bases between them. This CDR3 region has 13 residues. CDR3 sequence (DNA): TGTGCCAGCAGCGTATTAGGGGATCAGCCCCAGCATTAT. It codes for CASSVLGDQPQHY.

Remarks on this clonotype: The junction departs from germline at one end; a sequencing error may be responsible. The V and J genes are TRBV10-2 and TRBJ2-7; D is possibly TRBD2 (6 bases). Germline V gene data show CDR1 as WSHSY and CDR2 as SAAADI. This CDR3 has 13 amino acids. The CDR3 bases are TGCGCCCGCACGCGGGGCGTCTCCTACGAGCAGAACTTC. This codes for CARTRGVSYEQNF.

As regards this clonotype: A much larger clone lies a single base off, so this may be a read error. J is TRBJ1-2 and V is TRBV30; a weak D match, TRBD1 (5 bases). The CDR3 sequence is 14 residues long. V lost 4 bases to trimming and J lost 3 bases, with 15 bases between them. Germline CDR1 reads GTSNPN; CDR2 reads SVGIG (reference sequence). The chain's CDR3 is CAWNVQGVHYGYTF. The CDR3 DNA reads as TGTGCCTGGAATGTACAAGGGGTGCACTATGGCTACACCTTC.

For this clonotype: Mismatch with germline at one junction end may stem from a read error. This chain links TRBV4-3 with TRBJ2-3; possibly TRBD2 for D (6 bases). The CDR3 is 16 residues long. Per germline, CDR1 LGHNA and CDR2 YSLEER. CDR3 residues: CASSQDGLPSADRQYF. CDR3 nucleotides: TGCGCCAGCAGCCAAGATGGTCTACCTAGCGCAGATAGGCAGTATTTT.

In this sample, this clonotype turned up a few times. Because the CDR3 is missing its conserved closing phenylalanine or tryptophan, this is likely a read error. The gene calls are TRBV6-6 and TRBJ2-3; tentative D call: TRBD2 (5 bases). The germline V gene encodes CDR1 MNHNY and CDR2 SVGAGI (reference sequence). Trimming left V 5 bases short and J 1 base short, with 7 bases between. The CDR3 sequence is 13 residues long. The CDR3 DNA sequence: TGTGCCAGCAGTCCCGGGGGCACAGATACGCAGTATCTT. Amino acids: CASSPGGTDTQYL.

Remarks on this clonotype: The CDR3 ends on some other residue instead of the conserved phenylalanine or tryptophan, so this is likely a read error. The V and J genes are TRBV6-2 or TRBV6-3 and TRBJ1-5, with D possibly matching TRBD1 (5 bases). Germline CDR1 reads MNHEY; CDR2 reads SVGEGT. This CDR3 region has 13 residues. The CDR3 reads CVSSYDSYQLQHS. The CDR3 DNA follows: TGTGTCAGCAGTTATGACAGCTATCAGCTCCAGCATTCT.

As for this clonotype: The junction differs from germline at one of its ends, possibly a read error. This sequence joins TRBV18 and TRBJ2-7; no firm D call. This CDR3 is built from 13 residues. CDR1 KGHSH and CDR2 LQKENI come from the germline V gene. In DNA form, the CDR3 reads TGTACCAGCTCAATGGGTTATATCTACGAGCAGTACTTC. Its translation is CTSSMGYIYEQYF.

Of note for this clonotype: A clone one base away is much larger, so this may be a read error. The V gene is TRBV14, the J gene TRBJ2-2; no reliable D call. The germline V gene encodes CDR1 SGHDN and CDR2 FVKESK. This CDR3 contains 12 residues. CDR3 sequence: CTSSPTYGELFF. CDR3 DNA: TGTACCAGCAGTCCGACCTACGGGGAGCTGTTTTTT.

In the case of this clonotype: This CDR3 fails to terminate in the conserved phenylalanine or tryptophan, so it likely reflects a read error. The chain has TRBV11-1 and TRBJ1-6, with a weak D call TRBD1 (5 bases). Germline V gives CDR1 SGHAT, CDR2 FQDESV (reference sequence). The CDR3 consists of 13 residues. Trimming took off 5 bases at V and 10 bases at J, with 12 bases between the two ends. The CDR3 coding sequence is TGTGCCAGCAGCCGGACACTTGTATCACCCCTCCACATT. This gives the protein CASSRTLVSPLHI.

About this clonotype itself: One junction end does not reproduce the germline sequence, and a read error may be involved. The chain links TRBV10-3 to TRBJ2-5, with 7 bases aligning to TRBD1. The CDR3 runs to 14 residues. From germline, CDR1 is ENHRY and CDR2 SYGVKD. CDR3 bases: TGTGCCATCAATGCGACAGGGTTGGGAGAGACCCATTACTTC. It yields the protein CAINATGLGETHYF.

On this clonotype: The conserved final phenylalanine or tryptophan is absent from the CDR3, which likely points to a read error. The V gene is TRBV11-2, the J gene TRBJ2-3; maybe TRBD1 (5 bases). The CDR3 is made up of 14 amino acids. The germline CDR1 and CDR2 sequences are SGHAT and FQNNGV. V was cut by 2 bases and J by 6 bases, with 12 bases left in between. In DNA, the CDR3 is TGTGCCAGCAGCTTAAACCGACAGAGGGATACGCAGTATTTA. Its translation is CASSLNRQRDTQYL.

Notes on this clonotype: A read error may produce the germline difference seen at one junction end. V and J are TRBV12-3 or TRBV12-4 and TRBJ1-5, with 7 bases matching TRBD1. The CDR3 is made up of 15 amino acids. As DNA, the CDR3 is TGTGCCAGCAGGAGTGGGACAGCAAGCAATCAGGCCCAGCATTTT. Amino acids: CASRSGTASNQAQHF.

At least ten counts were recorded for this clonotype. The V gene is TRBV7-9, the J gene TRBJ2-3; D is undetermined. The V gene lost 4 bases and the J gene lost 0 bases, with 5 bases spanning the gap. In germline, CDR1 is SEHNR, CDR2 FQNEAQ (reference sequence). This CDR3 has 13 residues. The CDR3 reads CASSSKSTDTQYF. The DNA for the CDR3 is TGTGCCAGCAGCTCCAAAAGCACAGATACGCAGTATTTT.

Points on this clonotype: No conserved phenylalanine or tryptophan ends this CDR3, so it is likely a read error. The chain joins TRBV5-1 to TRBJ2-7; D might be TRBD2 (6 bases). CDR3 size: 14 residues. Germline V gene lookup returns CDR1 SGHRS and CDR2 YFSETQ. In nucleotides, the CDR3 is TGCGCCAGCAGTTTGGAGCCAGGAGGGTACGAGCAGTACCTC. Its protein product is CASSLEPGGYEQYL.

The chain uses TRBV5-4 and TRBJ2-5; either TRBD1 or TRBD2 may supply D (5 bases each). The germline V gene has CDR1 SGHNT and CDR2 YYREEE (reference sequence). Between the trimmed V and J ends, which lost 10 bases and 1 base, there was a span of 20 bases. The CDR3 sequence is 15 residues long. The CDR3 bases are TGTGCCTGTAACTTGAACGGGGACGGCCAAGAGACCCAGTACTTC. Residues: CACNLNGDGQETQYF.

This chain links TRBV6-2 or TRBV6-3 with TRBJ2-3; TRBD2 might be the D (6 bases). The CDR3 has 13 amino acids. Germline CDR1 reads MNHEY; CDR2 reads SVGEGT. The CDR3 loop reads CGNSPMRDGRQYF. CDR3 sequence (DNA): TGTGGCAACAGTCCCATGCGGGACGGACGGCAGTATTTT.

Details on this clonotype: An end of the junction does not agree with germline; a read error may underlie this. The rearrangement joins TRBV4-2 to TRBJ2-7, with D perhaps TRBD2 (5 bases). The CDR3 extends over 15 amino acids. Germline lookup yields CDR1 LGHNA and CDR2 YNFKEQ. This CDR3 is CASSQDKESGYEQYF. The DNA of the CDR3 is TGTGCCAGTAGCCAAGATAAGGAGAGCGGCTATGAGCAGTACTTC.

The gene calls are TRBV5-6 and TRBJ1-1; 7 bases match TRBD1. CDR1 and CDR2 (germline): SGHDT, YYEEEE. J gave up 0 bases and V 3 bases, and 2 bases lay outside the gene matches. This CDR3 has 14 amino acids. CDR3 in amino acids: CASSWDSMNTEAFF. CDR3 DNA: TGTGCCAGCAGCTGGGACAGCATGAACACTGAAGCTTTCTTT.

As for this clonotype: Without the conserved terminal phenylalanine or tryptophan, this CDR3 likely stems from a read error. V is TRBV6-4 and J is TRBJ2-7, with 7 bases that match TRBD2. Germline-derived CDR1 and CDR2 are MRHNA and SNTAGT. V shed 4 bases and J 4 bases; nucleotides not matched to a gene: 22. The CDR3 loop spans 19 amino acids. The CDR3 spells CASSVITSFCGRASYEQYL. CDR3 DNA: TGTGCCAGCAGTGTCATCACATCGTTCTGTGGGAGGGCGTCGTACGAGCAGTACCTC.

Turning to this clonotype: One end of the junction varies from germline; a read error may be responsible. This chain uses TRBV4-3 with TRBJ1-5; TRBD1 might be the D (5 bases). Germline CDR1 reads LGHNA; CDR2 reads YSLEER. The length of the CDR3 is 13 residues. This CDR3 reads CASRQSREQSQHF. The CDR3 nucleotides read TGCGCCAGCAGACAGTCCAGGGAGCAGTCCCAGCACTTT.

On this clonotype itself: Given a much more abundant clone one base away, this may be a read error. The conserved phenylalanine or tryptophan is not found at the CDR3 terminus, so this likely reflects a read error. Here the CDR3 DNA reads TGTGCCAGCTGGGGCTCAGGGGGGGCGAATGAGCAGTTCCTC. Its translation is CASWGSGGANEQFL. V usage is TRBV2 and J usage is TRBJ2-1; D assignment may be TRBD1 or TRBD2 (7 bases each). Germline V gene lookup returns CDR1 SNHLY and CDR2 FYNNEI. The CDR3 contains 14 residues. V was trimmed by 8 bases and J by 7 bases, leaving 18 bases between them.

This clonotype has a single count. The chain joins TRBV6-1 to TRBJ2-7; 7 bases line up with TRBD2. V gave up 1 base and J gave up 5 bases; unmatched junction bases: 14. There are 17 residues in the CDR3. The germline CDR1 and CDR2 sequences are MNHNS and SASEGT. DNA of the CDR3: TGTGCCAGCAGTGAAGGGACCGGCGGGGGTGACGTGCACGAGCAGTACTTC. It is translated as CASSEGTGGGDVHEQYF.

As regards this clonotype: Relative to the germline gene, one junction end is altered; a read error may explain this. V usage is TRBV28 and J usage is TRBJ2-7; the D gene is possibly TRBD2 (6 bases). The CDR3 covers 14 residues. Germline CDR1 MDHEN, CDR2 SYDVKM. In DNA, the CDR3 is TGTGCCAGCACTCTCGGAGGGGAGCAATACGAGCAATACTTC. Translation gives CASTLGGEQYEQYF.

The V and J genes are TRBV29-1 and TRBJ2-2, with a possible D match to TRBD2 (6 bases). This CDR3 is built from 14 residues. V was cut by 6 bases and J by 8 bases, with 19 bases left in between. The V gene's germline CDR1 is SQVTM and CDR2 ANQGSEA. CDR3 amino acids: CSVLSPGATGELFF. CDR3 nucleotides: TGCAGCGTCCTCAGTCCGGGAGCCACTGGGGAGCTGTTTTTT.

This clonotype was recorded once. It may be a read error: a sequence one base away is much more abundant. The chain couples TRBV12-3 or TRBV12-4 to TRBJ2-7; no clear D. This CDR3 comprises 11 residues. V shed 5 bases and J shed 9 bases, with 11 bases lying between them. Here the CDR3 reads CASSKGHGQYF. CDR3 nucleotides: TGTGCCAGCAGTAAGGGCCACGGGCAGTACTTC.

Notes on this clonotype: A junction boundary mismatches the germline segment, possibly from a read error. V and J are TRBV29-1 and TRBJ1-1, with D unclear. CDR1 and CDR2 (germline): SQVTM, ANQGSEA. The length of the CDR3 is 15 residues. This chain's CDR3 is CSVGSGWCMNAEAFF. Written as DNA, the CDR3 is TGCAGCGTTGGATCCGGGTGGTGTATGAACGCTGAAGCCTTCTTT.

This clonotype was observed once. Because it lacks the conserved phenylalanine or tryptophan at the end, this CDR3 is likely a read error. The chain carries TRBV11-1 and TRBJ2-1; 8 bases fit TRBD2. With 5 bases clipped from V and 12 bases from J, the junction kept 12 bases outside the gene matches. This CDR3 comprises 14 residues. Germline-derived CDR1 and CDR2 are SGHAT and FQDESV (reference sequence). The CDR3 protein is CASSPRVAGTLQFV. DNA for the CDR3: TGTGCCAGCAGCCCGAGAGTAGCGGGAACGCTGCAGTTCGTC.

Details on this clonotype: A read error may account for a junction end that differs from germline. This rearrangement joins TRBV5-4 to TRBJ2-1; perhaps TRBD2 as D (5 bases). The germline gives CDR1 SGHNT, CDR2 YYREEE (reference sequence). The CDR3 spans 11 residues. The CDR3: CASSFSVDQIF. CDR3 DNA: TGTGCCAGCAGCTTTAGCGTCGATCAGATCTTC.